Included here is one TCR beta chain sequence, with context. As yet, its antigen is unknown. This specimen comes from a study of T-cell reconstitution after alpha-beta-depleted transplantation in children. Study conclusions and caveats: Reports say that about two months after transplant, the alpha-beta T cells came out of several hundred graft clones that had expanded. T-cell numbers and diversity, one year after transplant, stemmed largely from T cells that were newly produced. TCRbeta diversity was high at day 60 in some patients (a result of surviving recipient T cells and thymic progenitors).

This CDR3 region has 15 residues. The V gene's germline CDR1 is MNHEY and CDR2 SVGEGT. Trimming at V came to 5 bases and at J to 9 bases, leaving 11 bases not matched to a gene. Preparation of the TCRbeta library used unique molecular identifiers. TCRdb recomputed calls from the PCR reads with MiXCR, one row per CDR3 protein. The sample lists about 580,000 distinct CDR3 sequences, over 25% occurring once. Sample: PBMCs, taken before TCRalphabeta/CD19-depleted stem cell transplant. The TCR was taken from a boy younger than two with Wiskott-Aldrich syndrome, due to receive a stem cell transplant. The gene calls are TRBV6-2 or TRBV6-3 and TRBJ2-1; 9 nucleotides line up with TRBD2. CDR3 protein: CASSPTSGLWSEQFF. The CDR3 region has the DNA TGTGCCAGCAGTCCGACTAGCGGACTATGGAGTGAGCAGTTCTTC.